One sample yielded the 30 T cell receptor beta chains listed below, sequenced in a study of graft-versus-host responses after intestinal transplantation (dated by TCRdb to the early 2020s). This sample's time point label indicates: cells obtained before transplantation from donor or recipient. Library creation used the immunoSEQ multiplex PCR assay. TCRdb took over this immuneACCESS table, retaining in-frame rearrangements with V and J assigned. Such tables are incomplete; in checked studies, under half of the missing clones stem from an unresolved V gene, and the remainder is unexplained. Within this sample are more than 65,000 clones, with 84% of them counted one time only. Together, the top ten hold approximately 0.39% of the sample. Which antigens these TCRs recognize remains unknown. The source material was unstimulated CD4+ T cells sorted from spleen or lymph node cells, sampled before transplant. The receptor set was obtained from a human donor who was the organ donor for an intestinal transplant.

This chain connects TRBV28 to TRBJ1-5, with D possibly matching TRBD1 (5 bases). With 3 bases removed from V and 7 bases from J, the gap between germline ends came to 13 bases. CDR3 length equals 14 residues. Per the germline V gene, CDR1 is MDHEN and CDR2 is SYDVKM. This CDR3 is CASSFGGRVQPQHF. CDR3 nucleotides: TGTGCCAGCAGTTTCGGCGGCAGGGTCCAGCCCCAGCATTTT.

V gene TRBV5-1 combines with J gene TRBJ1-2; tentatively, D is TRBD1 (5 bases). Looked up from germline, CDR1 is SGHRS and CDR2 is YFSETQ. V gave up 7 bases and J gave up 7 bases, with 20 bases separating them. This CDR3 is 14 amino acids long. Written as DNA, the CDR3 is TGCGCCAGCGTTTCAACGCAGGGAGGTGGTGGCTACACCTTC. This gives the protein CASVSTQGGGGYTF.

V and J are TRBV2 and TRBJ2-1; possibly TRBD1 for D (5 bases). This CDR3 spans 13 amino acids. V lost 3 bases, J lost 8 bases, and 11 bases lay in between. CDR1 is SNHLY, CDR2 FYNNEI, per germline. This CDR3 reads CASSERRVHEQFF. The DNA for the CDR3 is TGTGCCAGCAGTGAGCGCAGGGTTCATGAGCAGTTCTTC.

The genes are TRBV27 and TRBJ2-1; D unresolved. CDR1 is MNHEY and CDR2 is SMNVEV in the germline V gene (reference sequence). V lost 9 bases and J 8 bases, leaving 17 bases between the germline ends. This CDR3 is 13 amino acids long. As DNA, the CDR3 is TGTGCCAGTCGAAGCCACGATACCGATGAGCAGTTCTTC. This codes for CASRSHDTDEQFF.

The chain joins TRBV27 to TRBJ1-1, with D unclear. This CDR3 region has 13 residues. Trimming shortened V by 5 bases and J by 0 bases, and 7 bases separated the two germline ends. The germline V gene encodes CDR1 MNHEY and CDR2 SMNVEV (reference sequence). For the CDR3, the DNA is TGTGCCAGCAGTGGGCAGATGAACACTGAAGCTTTCTTT. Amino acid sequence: CASSGQMNTEAFF.

The CDR3 reads CASSPRAGNTGELFF. CDR3 nucleotide sequence: TGTGCCAGTAGCCCTAGGGCGGGGAACACCGGGGAGCTGTTTTTT. This chain connects TRBV19 to TRBJ2-2; tentatively, D is TRBD2 (5 bases). Looked up from germline, CDR1 is LNHDA and CDR2 is SQIVND (reference sequence). The V end lost 6 bases, the J end lost 1 base, and 12 bases lay between the germline ends. The CDR3 is made up of 15 amino acids.

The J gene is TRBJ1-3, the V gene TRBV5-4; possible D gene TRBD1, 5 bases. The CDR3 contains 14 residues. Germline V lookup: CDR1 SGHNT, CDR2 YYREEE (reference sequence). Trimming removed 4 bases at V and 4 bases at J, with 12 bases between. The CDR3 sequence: CASSPWGVGNTIYF. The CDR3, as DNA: TGTGCCAGCAGCCCCTGGGGGGTAGGAAACACCATATATTTT.

The CDR3 sequence: CASNSGTGISYTF. Written as DNA, the CDR3 is TGTGCCAGCAACTCCGGGACAGGGATCAGCTACACCTTC. J is TRBJ1-2 and V is TRBV2, with TRBD1 matching over 9 bases. The ends lost 7 bases at V and 9 bases at J; junction bases unmatched: 9. The germline V gene encodes CDR1 SNHLY and CDR2 FYNNEI. This CDR3 spans 13 amino acids.

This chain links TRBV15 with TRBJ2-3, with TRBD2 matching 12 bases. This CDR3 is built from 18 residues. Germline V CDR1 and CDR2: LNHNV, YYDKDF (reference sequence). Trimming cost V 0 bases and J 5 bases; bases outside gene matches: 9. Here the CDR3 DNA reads TGTGCCACCAGCAGAGATCAGACTAGCGGGGGAGACCGAGATACGCAGTATTTT. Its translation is CATSRDQTSGGDRDTQYF.

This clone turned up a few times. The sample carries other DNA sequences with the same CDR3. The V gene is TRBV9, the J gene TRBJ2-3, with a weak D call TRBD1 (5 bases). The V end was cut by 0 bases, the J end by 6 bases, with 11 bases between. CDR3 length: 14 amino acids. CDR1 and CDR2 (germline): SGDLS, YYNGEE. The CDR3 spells CASSVGQGGDTQYF. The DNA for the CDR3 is TGTGCCAGCAGCGTAGGGCAGGGTGGGGATACGCAGTATTTT. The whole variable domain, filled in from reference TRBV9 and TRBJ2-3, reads DSGVTQTPKHLITATGQRVTLRCSPRSGDLSVYWYQQSLDQGLQFLIQYYNGEERAKGNILERFSAQQFPDLHSELNLSSLELGDSALYFCASSVGQGGDTQYFGPGTRLTVL.

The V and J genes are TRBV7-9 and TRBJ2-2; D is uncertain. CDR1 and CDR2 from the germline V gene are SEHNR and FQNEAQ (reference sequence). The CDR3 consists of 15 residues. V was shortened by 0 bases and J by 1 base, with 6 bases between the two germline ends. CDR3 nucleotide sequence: TGTGCCAGCAGCTTAGCGGGCGAGAACACCGGGGAGCTGTTTTTT. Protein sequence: CASSLAGENTGELFF.

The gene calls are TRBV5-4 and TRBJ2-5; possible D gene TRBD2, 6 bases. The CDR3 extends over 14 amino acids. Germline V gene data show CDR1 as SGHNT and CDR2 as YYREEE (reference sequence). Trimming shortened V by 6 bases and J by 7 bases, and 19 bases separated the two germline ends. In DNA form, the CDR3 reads TGTGCCAGCATGGCGATGGGGGAGGAAGGGACCCAGTACTTC. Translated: CASMAMGEEGTQYF.

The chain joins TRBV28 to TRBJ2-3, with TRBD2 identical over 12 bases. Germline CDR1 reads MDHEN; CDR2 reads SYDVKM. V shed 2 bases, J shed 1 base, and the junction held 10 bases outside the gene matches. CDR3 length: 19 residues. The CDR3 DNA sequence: TGTGCCAGCAGTTTACATCAAGGACTAGCGGGGACCGGCACAGATACGCAGTATTTT. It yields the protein CASSLHQGLAGTGTDTQYF.

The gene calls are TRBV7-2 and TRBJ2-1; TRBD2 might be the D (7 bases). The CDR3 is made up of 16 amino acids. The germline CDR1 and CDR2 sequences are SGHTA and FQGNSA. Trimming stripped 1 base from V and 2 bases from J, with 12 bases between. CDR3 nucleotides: TGTGCCAGCAGCTTAGTGGGGGGGGCCACCTACAATGAGCAGTTCTTC. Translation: CASSLVGGATYNEQFF.

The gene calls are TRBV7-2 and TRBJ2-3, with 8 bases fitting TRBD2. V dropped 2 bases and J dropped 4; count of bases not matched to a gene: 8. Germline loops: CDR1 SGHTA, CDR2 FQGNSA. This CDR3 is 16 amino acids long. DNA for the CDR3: TGTGCCAGCAGCTTATCGGCTAGCGGGCCCCCAGATACGCAGTATTTT. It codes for CASSLSASGPPDTQYF.

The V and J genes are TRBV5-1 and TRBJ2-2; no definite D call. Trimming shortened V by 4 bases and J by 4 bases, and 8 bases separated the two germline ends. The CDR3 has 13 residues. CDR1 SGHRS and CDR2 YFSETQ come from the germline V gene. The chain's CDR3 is CASSATGTGELFF. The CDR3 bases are TGCGCCAGCAGCGCAACTGGCACCGGGGAGCTGTTTTTT.

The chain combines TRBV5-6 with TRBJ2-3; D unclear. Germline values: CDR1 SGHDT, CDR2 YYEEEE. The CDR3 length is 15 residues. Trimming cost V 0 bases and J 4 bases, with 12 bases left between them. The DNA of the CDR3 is TGTGCCAGCAGCTTGGGGCTAGGTGTAGCAGATACGCAGTATTTT. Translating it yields CASSLGLGVADTQYF.

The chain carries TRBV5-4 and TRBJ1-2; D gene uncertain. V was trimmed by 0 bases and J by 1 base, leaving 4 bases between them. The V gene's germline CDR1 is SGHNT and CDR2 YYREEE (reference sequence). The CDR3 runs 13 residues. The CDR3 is CASSLDSNYGYTF. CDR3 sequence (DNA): TGTGCCAGCAGCTTGGACAGTAACTATGGCTACACCTTC.

The CDR3 sequence is CASSLPSGGAPDTQYF. The CDR3 DNA follows: TGTGCCAGCAGTTTGCCGAGCGGGGGGGCCCCAGATACGCAGTATTTT. The V and J genes are TRBV2 and TRBJ2-3; 10 positions match TRBD2. CDR1 is SNHLY and CDR2 is FYNNEI in the germline V gene. The CDR3 covers 16 residues. With 5 bases clipped from V and 4 bases from J, the junction kept 9 bases outside the gene matches.

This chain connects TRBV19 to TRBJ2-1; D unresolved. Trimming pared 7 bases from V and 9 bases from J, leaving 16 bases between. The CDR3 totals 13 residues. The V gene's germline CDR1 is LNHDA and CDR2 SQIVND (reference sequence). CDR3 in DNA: TGTGCCAGTAAGTCACAGTTTCAGGTTGAGCAGTTCTTC. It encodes CASKSQFQVEQFF.

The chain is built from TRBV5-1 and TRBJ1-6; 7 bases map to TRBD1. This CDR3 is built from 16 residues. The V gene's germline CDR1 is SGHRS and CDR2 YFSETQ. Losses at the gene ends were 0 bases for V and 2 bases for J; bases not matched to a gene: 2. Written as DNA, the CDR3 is TGCGCCAGCAGCTTGGGACAGGGCACCTATAATTCACCCCTCCACTTT. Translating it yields CASSLGQGTYNSPLHF.

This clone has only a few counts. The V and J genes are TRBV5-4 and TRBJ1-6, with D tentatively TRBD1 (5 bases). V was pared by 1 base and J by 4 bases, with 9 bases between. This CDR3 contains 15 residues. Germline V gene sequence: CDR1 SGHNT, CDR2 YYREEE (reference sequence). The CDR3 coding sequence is TGTGCCAGCAGCTTGCAGGGCATTTATAATTCACCCCTCCACTTT. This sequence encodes CASSLQGIYNSPLHF. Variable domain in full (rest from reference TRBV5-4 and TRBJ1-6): ETGVTQSPTHLIKTRGQQVTLRCSSQSGHNTVSWYQQALGQGPQFIFQYYREEENGRGNFPPRFSGLQFPNYSSELNVNALELDDSALYLCASSLQGIYNSPLHFGNGTRLTVT.

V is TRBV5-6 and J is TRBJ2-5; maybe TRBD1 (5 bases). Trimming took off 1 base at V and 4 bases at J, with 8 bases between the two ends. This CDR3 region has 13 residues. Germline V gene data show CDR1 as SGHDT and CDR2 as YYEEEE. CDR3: CASSLQGPETQYF. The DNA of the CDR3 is TGTGCCAGCAGCTTGCAGGGTCCAGAGACCCAGTACTTC.

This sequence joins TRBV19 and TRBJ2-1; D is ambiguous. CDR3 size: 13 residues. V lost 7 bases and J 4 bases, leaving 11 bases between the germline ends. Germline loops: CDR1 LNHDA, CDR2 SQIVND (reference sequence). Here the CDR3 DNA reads TGTGCCAGTAAGGAGAACGTATACAATGAGCAGTTCTTC. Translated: CASKENVYNEQFF.

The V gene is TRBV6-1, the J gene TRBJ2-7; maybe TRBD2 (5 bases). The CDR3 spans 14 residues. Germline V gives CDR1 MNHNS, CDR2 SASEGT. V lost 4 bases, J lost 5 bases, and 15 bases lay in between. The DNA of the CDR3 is TGTGCCAGCAGTGCCGGGAACCTAGATAACGAGCAGTACGTC. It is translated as CASSAGNLDNEQYV.

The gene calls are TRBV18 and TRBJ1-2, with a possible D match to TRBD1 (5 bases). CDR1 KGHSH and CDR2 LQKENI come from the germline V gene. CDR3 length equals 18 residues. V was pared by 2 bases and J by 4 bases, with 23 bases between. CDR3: CASSPSRQGSSLGYGYTF. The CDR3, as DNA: TGTGCCAGCTCACCATCCCGGCAGGGCAGTTCTTTAGGCTATGGCTACACCTTC.

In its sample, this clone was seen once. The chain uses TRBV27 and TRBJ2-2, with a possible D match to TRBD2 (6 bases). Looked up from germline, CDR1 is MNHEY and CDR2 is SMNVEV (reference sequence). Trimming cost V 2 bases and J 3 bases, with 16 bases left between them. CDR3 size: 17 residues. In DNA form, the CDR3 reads TGTGCCAGCAGTTTACGCAGCCCGGGAGCCTACACCGGGGAGCTGTTTTTT. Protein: CASSLRSPGAYTGELFF.

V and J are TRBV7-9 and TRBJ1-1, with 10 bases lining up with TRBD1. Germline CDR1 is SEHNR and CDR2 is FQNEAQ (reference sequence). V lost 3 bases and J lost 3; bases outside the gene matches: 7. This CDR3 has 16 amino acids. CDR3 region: CASSFLSGTGDTEAFF. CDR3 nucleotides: TGTGCCAGCAGCTTCTTATCCGGGACAGGGGACACTGAAGCTTTCTTT. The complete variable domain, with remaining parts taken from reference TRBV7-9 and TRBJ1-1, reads DTGVSQNPRHKITKRGQNVTFRCDPISEHNRLYWYRQTLGQGPEFLTYFQNEAQLEKSRLLSDRFSAERPKGSFSTLEIQRTEQGDSAMYLCASSFLSGTGDTEAFFGQGTRLTVV.

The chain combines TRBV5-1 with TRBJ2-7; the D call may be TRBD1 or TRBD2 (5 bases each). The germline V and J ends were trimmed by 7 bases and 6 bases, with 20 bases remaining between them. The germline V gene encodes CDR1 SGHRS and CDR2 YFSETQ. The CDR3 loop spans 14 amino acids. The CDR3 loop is CASGARGGPSEQYV. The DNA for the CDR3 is TGCGCCAGCGGCGCCCGGGGCGGTCCTAGCGAGCAGTACGTC.

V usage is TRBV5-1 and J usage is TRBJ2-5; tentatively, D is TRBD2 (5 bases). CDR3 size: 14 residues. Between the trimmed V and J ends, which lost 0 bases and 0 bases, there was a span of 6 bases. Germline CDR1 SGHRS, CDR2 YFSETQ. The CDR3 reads CASSLVANQETQYF. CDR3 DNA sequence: TGCGCCAGCAGCTTGGTAGCGAACCAAGAGACCCAGTACTTC.